Each of the 17 T cell receptor beta chains below was sequenced from the same sample in a study of breast tumors, draining lymph nodes, adjacent tissues. Samples came from axillary lymph nodes draining the breast cancer. TCRdb re-called the multiplex PCR reads with MiXCR, one entry per CDR3 protein. The sample lists around 110,000 distinct CDR3 sequences, 30% occurring once. Sequencing was carried out using axillary lymph node tissue. The receptors stem from a female donor with breast cancer. Some clones in this sample may be carry-over from other donors' samples.

This clonotype was counted ten times or more. V usage is TRBV2 and J usage is TRBJ2-5; 10 positions match TRBD1. The CDR3 totals 14 residues. Germline CDR1 and CDR2: SNHLY and FYNNEI. V dropped 5 bases and J dropped 4; count of bases not matched to a gene: 4. The CDR3 is CASSSDRGAETQYF. Here the CDR3 DNA reads TGTGCCAGCAGTTCGGACAGGGGGGCAGAGACCCAGTACTTC.

This clonotype has a count of ten or more. The chain carries TRBV5-1 and TRBJ2-7; D possibly corresponds to TRBD2 (5 bases). Germline V gene data show CDR1 as SGHRS and CDR2 as YFSETQ. V lost 5 bases and J lost 6, with 15 bases in between. The CDR3 consists of 13 residues. CDR3: CASRRDLGAEQYF. The DNA for the CDR3 is TGCGCCAGCAGGAGGGATTTAGGTGCCGAGCAGTACTTC. Full variable domain (missing parts from reference TRBV5-1 and TRBJ2-7): KAGVTQTPRYLIKTRGQQVTLSCSPISGHRSVSWYQQTPGQGLQFLFEYFSETQRNKGNFPGRFSGRQFSNSRSEMNVSTLELGDSALYLCASRRDLGAEQYFGPGTRLTVT.

This clonotype was seen ten or more times. This rearrangement joins TRBV20-1 to TRBJ1-5, with 7 bases matching TRBD1. Trimming cost V 6 bases and J 0 bases; bases outside gene matches: 8. This CDR3 has 15 residues. Germline values: CDR1 DFQATT, CDR2 SNEGSKA (reference sequence). This CDR3 reads CSATGTEYSNQPQHF. Written as DNA, the CDR3 is TGCAGTGCCACCGGGACAGAATATAGCAATCAGCCCCAGCATTTT.

This rearrangement joins TRBV2 to TRBJ1-5; 8 nucleotides line up with TRBD1. CDR3 size: 13 residues. CDR1 and CDR2 from the germline V gene are SNHLY and FYNNEI. The V and J ends lost 8 bases and 6 bases, in that order; junction bases with no gene match: 6. The CDR3 is CASFDRGAQPQHF. CDR3 nucleotide sequence: TGTGCCAGCTTTGACAGGGGAGCTCAGCCCCAGCATTTT.

This clonotype appeared many times. The genes are TRBV5-1 and TRBJ1-3; D is possibly TRBD1 (6 bases). V lost 0 bases and J 4 bases, leaving 8 bases between the germline ends. The CDR3 sequence is 14 residues long. The germline CDR1 and CDR2 sequences are SGHRS and YFSETQ. The CDR3 protein is CASSLDRVGNTIYF. The CDR3 DNA sequence: TGCGCCAGCAGCTTGGACAGGGTAGGAAACACCATATATTTT.

As concerns this clonotype: It is unclear where the CDR3 begins or ends on the DNA, so no DNA is shown, and the CDR3 is as TCRdb lists it. The chain uses TRBV2 and TRBJ1-5. The CDR3 spans 21 amino acids, including both terminal residues. Germline V CDR1 and CDR2: SNHLY, FYNNEI. This CDR3 reads CASTVSYEQYFGPGGGQPQHF.

This clonotype was seen repeatedly, ten times or more. The chain links TRBV9 to TRBJ2-7, with 14 nucleotides matching TRBD2. V gave up 4 bases and J gave up 6 bases; unmatched junction bases: 6. CDR1 SGDLS and CDR2 YYNGEE come from the germline V gene. The CDR3 consists of 15 residues. CDR3 nucleotide sequence: TGTGCCAGCAGCCCGACTAGCGGGAGGGGGGGCGAGCAGTACTTC. The encoded protein is CASSPTSGRGGEQYF.

The table lists this clonotype with many counts. One junction end does not reproduce the germline sequence, and a read error may be involved. The chain is built from TRBV10-3 and TRBJ2-1; D is possibly TRBD2 (6 bases). Germline-derived CDR1 and CDR2 are ENHRY and SYGVKD. This CDR3 has 13 amino acids. CDR3 nucleotides: TGTGCCATCAGTGGAGAGGTGGGAGGTGAGCGGTTCTTC. This gives the protein CAISGEVGGERFF.

In its sample, this clonotype was seen many times. This chain uses TRBV11-3 with TRBJ2-1; TRBD1 aligns across 7 bases. Unmatched junction bases numbered 5, after V lost 1 base and J lost 5 bases. Germline-derived CDR1 and CDR2 are SGHNT and YENEEA. This CDR3 region has 15 residues. The DNA for the CDR3 is TGTGCCAGCAGCTTAGTTCCAGGACAGGACAATGAGCAGTTCTTC. Translated: CASSLVPGQDNEQFF. The whole variable domain, filled in from reference TRBV11-3 and TRBJ2-1, reads EAGVVQSPRYKIIEKKQPVAFWCNPISGHNTLYWYLQNLGQGPELLIRYENEEAVDDSQLPKDRFSAERLKGVDSTLKIQPAELGDSAVYLCASSLVPGQDNEQFFGPGTRLTVL.

This clonotype was observed at least ten times. J is TRBJ1-4 and V is TRBV18; no firm D call. CDR1 and CDR2 (germline): KGHSH, LQKENI. The CDR3 sequence is 14 residues long. V was cut by 0 bases and J by 2 bases, with 4 bases left in between. The CDR3 loop reads CASSPPETNEKLFF. The CDR3 DNA sequence: TGTGCCAGCTCACCACCTGAGACTAATGAAAAACTGTTTTTT.

V gene TRBV9 combines with J gene TRBJ2-4; 11 nucleotides align to TRBD1. CDR1 SGDLS and CDR2 YYNGEE come from the germline V gene. There are 17 residues in the CDR3. V lost 4 bases to trimming and J lost 0 bases; unmatched junction nucleotides: 6. CDR3 coding DNA: TGTGCCAGCAGCTTCGGGACAGGGGGACTAGCCAAAAACATTCAGTACTTC. Protein product: CASSFGTGGLAKNIQYF.

This clonotype was seen only once. This chain joins TRBV12-3 or TRBV12-4 and TRBJ2-6; D is unresolved. Trimming removed 3 bases from V and 4 bases from J, with 10 bases in between. This CDR3 contains 15 residues. The CDR3 region is CASSFLPSGANVLTF. The CDR3, as DNA: TGTGCCAGCAGTTTTCTTCCATCCGGGGCCAACGTCCTGACTTTC.

This clonotype was observed once. This clone may be a read error of a much larger clone one base away. This rearrangement joins TRBV18 to TRBJ1-4; D unclear. The germline gives CDR1 KGHSH, CDR2 LQKENI. With 0 bases removed from V and 8 bases from J, the gap between germline ends came to 13 bases. There are 15 residues in the CDR3. This CDR3 reads CASSPPNTAFEKLFF. CDR3 DNA: TGTGCCAGCTCACCACCTAACACAGCTTTCGAAAAACTGTTTTTT. Full variable domain (missing parts from reference TRBV18 and TRBJ1-4): NAGVMQNPRHLVRRRGQEARLRCSPMKGHSHVYWYRQLPEEGLKFMVYLQKENIIDESGMPKERFSAEFPKEGPSILRIQQVVRGDSAAYFCASSPPNTAFEKLFFGSGTQLSVL.

In its sample, this clonotype was seen many times. The chain recombines TRBV13 with TRBJ1-2; D is undetermined. CDR1 PRHDT and CDR2 FYEKMQ come from the germline V gene (reference sequence). The CDR3 length is 13 residues. Trimming stripped 5 bases from V and 4 bases from J, with 11 bases between. In DNA form, the CDR3 reads TGTGCCAGCAGCCCACGAGGCAGCTATGGCTACACCTTC. It encodes CASSPRGSYGYTF.

V usage is TRBV6-5 and J usage is TRBJ1-2; TRBD1 might be the D (5 bases). Germline CDR1 is MNHEY and CDR2 is SVGAGI. Trimming removed 5 bases at V and 1 base at J, with 14 bases between. The length of the CDR3 is 15 residues. The CDR3 sequence is CASSHFQGNNYGYTF. The CDR3 region has the DNA TGTGCCAGCAGTCACTTTCAGGGAAATAACTATGGCTACACCTTC.

On this clonotype: The junction departs from germline at one end; a sequencing error may be responsible. The V call is TRBV2, the J call TRBJ2-3, with TRBD1 identical over 8 bases. The CDR3 spans 9 residues. Per the germline V gene, CDR1 is SNHLY and CDR2 is FYNNEI. CDR3 DNA: TGTGCCAGCAGTGGGACAGGGCTGTTT. Protein: CASSGTGLF. The full variable domain, in which reference TRBV2 and TRBJ2-3 provide the parts outside the CDR3, is EPEVTQTPSHQVTQMGQEVILRCVPISNHLYFYWYRQILGQKVEFLVSFYNNEISEKSEIFDDQFSVERPDGSNFTLKIRSTKLEDSAMYFCASSGTGLFGPGTRLTVL.

This chain links TRBV20-1 with TRBJ2-5, with 9 positions matching TRBD1. V dropped 7 bases and J dropped 4; count of bases not matched to a gene: 7. CDR3 length equals 13 residues. Per germline, CDR1 DFQATT and CDR2 SNEGSKA (reference sequence). CDR3 in DNA: TGCAGTGGGTCCACAGGGGGCGGAGAGACCCAGTACTTC. Amino acid sequence: CSGSTGGGETQYF.